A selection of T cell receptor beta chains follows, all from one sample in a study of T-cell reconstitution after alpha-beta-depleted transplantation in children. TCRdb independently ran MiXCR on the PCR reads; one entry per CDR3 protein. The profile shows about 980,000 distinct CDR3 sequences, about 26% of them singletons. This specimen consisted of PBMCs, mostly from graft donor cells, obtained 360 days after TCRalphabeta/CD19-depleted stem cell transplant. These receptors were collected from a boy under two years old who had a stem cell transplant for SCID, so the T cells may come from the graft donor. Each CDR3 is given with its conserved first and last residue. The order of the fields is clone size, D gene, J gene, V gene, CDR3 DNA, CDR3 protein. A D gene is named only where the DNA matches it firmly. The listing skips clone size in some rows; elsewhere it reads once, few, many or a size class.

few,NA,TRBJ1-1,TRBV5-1,TGCGCCAGCAGCAGGGGACGGTTGATGAACACTGAAGCTTTCTTT,CASSRGRLMNTEAFF
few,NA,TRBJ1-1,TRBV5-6,TGTGCCAGCAGCTTGGTGGGGACCCGTTCTGAAGCTTTCTTT,CASSLVGTRSEAFF
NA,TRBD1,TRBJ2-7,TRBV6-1,TGTGCCAGCACTGGGGGGACAGGGGCCTACGAGCAGTACTTC,CASTGGTGAYEQYF
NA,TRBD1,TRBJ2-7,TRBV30,TGTGCCTCGACGGGACAGGCCTACGAGCAGTACTTC,CASTGQAYEQYF
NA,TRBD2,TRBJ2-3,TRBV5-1,TGCGCCAGCAGCTTGAAGGCTAGCGGGGGGGCCATGGCGTATTTT,CASSLKASGGAMAYF
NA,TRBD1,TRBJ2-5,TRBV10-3,TGTGCCATCGCGGACAGGGAGCCACTCCAAGAGACCCAGTACTTC,CAIADREPLQETQYF
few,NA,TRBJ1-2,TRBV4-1,TGCGCCAGCAGCCAATTACGGGGGCGAAGGGATGGCTACACCTTC,CASSQLRGRRDGYTF
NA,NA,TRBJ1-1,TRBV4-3,TGCGCCAGCAGCCAAGATATGTCGGGGGCAAGTAGTGTTAACACTGAAGCTTTCTTT,CASSQDMSGASSVNTEAFF
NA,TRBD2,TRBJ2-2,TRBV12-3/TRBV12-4,TGTGCCAGCAGTTTAGAGTTATTGGGACTAGCGGGGGGGAACACCGGGGAGCTGTTTTTT,CASSLELLGLAGGNTGELFF
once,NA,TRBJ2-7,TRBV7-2,TGTGCCAGCAGCTTAGAAGTACGGACAGCTTCCTACGAGCAGTACTTC,CASSLEVRTASYEQYF
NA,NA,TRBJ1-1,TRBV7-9,TGTGCCAGCAGCCCTTTCAAGGAGCGGAACACTGAAGCTTTCTTT,CASSPFKERNTEAFF
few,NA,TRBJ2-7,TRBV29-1,TGCAGCGTCGGTCCAATGAACTCCTACGAGCAGTACTTC,CSVGPMNSYEQYF
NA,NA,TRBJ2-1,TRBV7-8,TGTGCCAGCAGCTCGGATACGGGGGCCGGGGATGAGCAGTTCTTC,CASSSDTGAGDEQFF
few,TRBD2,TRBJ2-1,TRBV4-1,TGCGCCAGCAGCCTGGCGGGGGTCAACAATGAGCAGTTCTTC,CASSLAGVNNEQFF
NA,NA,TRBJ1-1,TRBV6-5,TGTGCCAGCAGTTACTCTTGTGTTATGAACACTGAAGCTTTCTTT,CASSYSCVMNTEAFF
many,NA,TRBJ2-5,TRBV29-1,TGCAGCGTTGGCCAGGACCAAGAGACCCAGTACTTC,CSVGQDQETQYF
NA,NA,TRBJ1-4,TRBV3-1,TGTGCCAGCAGCTCTCTCCGGGACGGGGTCGGTGAAAAACTGTTTTTT,CASSSLRDGVGEKLFF
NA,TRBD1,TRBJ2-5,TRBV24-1,TGTGCCACCAGTGATTCCGGGACAGCCACGGAGGAGACCCAGTACTTC,CATSDSGTATEETQYF
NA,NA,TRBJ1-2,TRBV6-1,TGTGCCAGCAGTCGAAGAGGACATTTAGGGGTTGACTATGGCTACACCTTC,CASSRRGHLGVDYGYTF
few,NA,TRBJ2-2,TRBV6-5,TGTGCCAGCAGCTACGAGGTGATACCCACCGGGGAGCTGTTTTTT,CASSYEVIPTGELFF
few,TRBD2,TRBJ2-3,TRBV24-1,TGTGCCACCAGTGACCGCGGCGGTAGCGGGGCGAGAGATACGCAGTATTTT,CATSDRGGSGARDTQYF
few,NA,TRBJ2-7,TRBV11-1,TGTGCCAGCAGCTTCGTCTATGGGACGGACGACTACGAGCAGTACTTC,CASSFVYGTDDYEQYF
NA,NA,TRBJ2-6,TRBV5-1,TGCGCCAGCAGCTTGAGTTCGCCCGGGCGCTCTGGGGCCAACGTCCTGACTTTC,CASSLSSPGRSGANVLTF
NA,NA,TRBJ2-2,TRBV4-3,TGCGCCAGCAGCCAAGAAGTTCCACGGTTATACCCATTTACCGGGGAGCTGTTTTTT,CASSQEVPRLYPFTGELFF
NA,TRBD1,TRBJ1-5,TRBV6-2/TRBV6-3,TGTGCCAGCAGTTTCGGACCAGACGGACAGGGAGCGTTTTCGGAACAGCCCCAGCATTTT,CASSFGPDGQGAFSEQPQHF
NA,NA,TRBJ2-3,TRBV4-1,TGCGCCAGCAGCCAAGATACGGGGGGCTCTGGCACAGATACGCAGTATTTT,CASSQDTGGSGTDTQYF
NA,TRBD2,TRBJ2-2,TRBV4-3,TGCGCCAGCAGCCAAGATAAGCGGGGGAACACCGGGGAGCTGTTTTTT,CASSQDKRGNTGELFF
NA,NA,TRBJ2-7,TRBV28,TGTGCCAGCAGACCGACAGGACAGACCTACGAGCAGTACTTC,CASRPTGQTYEQYF
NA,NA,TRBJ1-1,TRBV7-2,TGTGCCAGCAGCTATTGGGGCAGGGTGAACACTGAAGCTTTCTTT,CASSYWGRVNTEAFF
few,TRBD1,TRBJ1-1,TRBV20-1,TGCAGTGCTAGGGACAGGCGAGAGAACACTGAAGCTTTCTTT,CSARDRRENTEAFF
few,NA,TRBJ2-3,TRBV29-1,TGCAGCGTTGAAGCTTCGGAGCGGGCAAGCACAGATACGCAGTATTTT,CSVEASERASTDTQYF
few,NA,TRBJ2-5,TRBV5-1,TGCGCCAGCAGCTTTAAATCGGATGGCCAAGAGACCCAGTACTTC,CASSFKSDGQETQYF
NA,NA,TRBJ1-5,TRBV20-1,TGCAGTGCTAGACACTTACAGGGAAGCAATCAGCCCCAGCATTTT,CSARHLQGSNQPQHF
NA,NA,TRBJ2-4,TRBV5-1,TGCGCCAGCAGCGTAGGGGACAAAAACATTCAGTACTTC,CASSVGDKNIQYF
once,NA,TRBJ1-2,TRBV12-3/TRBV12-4,TGTGCCAGCAGTCCCACCACTAACTATGGCTACACCTTC,CASSPTTNYGYTF
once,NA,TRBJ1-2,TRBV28,TGTGCCAGCAGTTTAGGAAACGGATATGGCTACACCTTC,CASSLGNGYGYTF
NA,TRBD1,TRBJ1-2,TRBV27,TGTGCCAGCAGTTTAACCGGGACAGGGAACTATGGCTACACCTTC,CASSLTGTGNYGYTF
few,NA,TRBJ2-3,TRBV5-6,TGTGCCAGCAGCTTGTCTGTCAGCCTACTCACAGATACGCAGTATTTT,CASSLSVSLLTDTQYF
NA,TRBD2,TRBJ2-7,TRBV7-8,TGTGCCAGCAGCTACGGCAGCGGGGGCCCCTACGAGCAGTACTTC,CASSYGSGGPYEQYF
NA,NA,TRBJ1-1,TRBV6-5,TGTGCCAGCAGTTACTCGAGGGCCCCGTTGAACACTGAAGCTTTCTTT,CASSYSRAPLNTEAFF
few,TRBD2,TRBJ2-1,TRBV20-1,TGCAGTGCTCTTTATAGCGGGGACCCCTACAATGAGCAGTTCTTC,CSALYSGDPYNEQFF
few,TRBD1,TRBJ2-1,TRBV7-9,TGTGCCAGCAACTCTTATGGGACAGGGGTCTGGGATGAGCAGTTCTTC,CASNSYGTGVWDEQFF
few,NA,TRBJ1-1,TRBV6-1,TGTGCCAGCAGTGTGGGCAGAACGATGAACACTGAAGCTTTCTTT,CASSVGRTMNTEAFF
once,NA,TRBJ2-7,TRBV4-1,TGCGCCAGCAGCCAAGCAGCCGAGCAGTACTTC,CASSQAAEQYF
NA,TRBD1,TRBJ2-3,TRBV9,TGTGCCAGCAGCGTGACAGGGGGCCAGACAGATACGCAGTATTTT,CASSVTGGQTDTQYF
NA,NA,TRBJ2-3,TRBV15,TGTGCCACCAGCAGCGTGGATGATACGCAGTATTTT,CATSSVDDTQYF
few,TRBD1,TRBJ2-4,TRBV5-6,TGTGCCAGCAGCTTGTTCCTACAGGGGAAAAACATTCAGTACTTC,CASSLFLQGKNIQYF
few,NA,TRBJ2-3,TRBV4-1,TGCGCCAGCAGCCAGAGACTAGGCCCTCCCACAGATACGCAGTATTTT,CASSQRLGPPTDTQYF
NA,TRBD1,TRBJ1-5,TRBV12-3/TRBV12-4,TGTGCCAGCGGGACAGGGATAGATAGCAATCAGCCCCAGCATTTT,CASGTGIDSNQPQHF
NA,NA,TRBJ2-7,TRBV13,TGTGCCAGCAGCTTAGGGGGAGGGGGAGCCTACGAGCAGTACTTC,CASSLGGGGAYEQYF
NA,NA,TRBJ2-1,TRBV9,TGTGCCAGCAGCGAAGGGCCCAGCTCCTACAATGAGCAGTTCTTC,CASSEGPSSYNEQFF
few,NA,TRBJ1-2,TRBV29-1,TGCAGCGCACACAGGTTCGGCTATGGCTACACCTTC,CSAHRFGYGYTF
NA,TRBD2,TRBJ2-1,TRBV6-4,TGTGCCAGCAGTCGAGCTCTGGGGATCGGACGGCGGGGGGGCCGTATTAAGCAGTTCTTC,CASSRALGIGRRGGRIKQFF
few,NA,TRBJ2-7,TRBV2,TGTGCCAGCAGTGCCCGATCCTACGAGCAGTACTTC,CASSARSYEQYF
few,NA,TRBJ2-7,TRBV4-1,TGCGCCAGCAGCCAAGAAGCAGGGGCCCATCCCCAATTCTACGAGCAGTACTTC,CASSQEAGAHPQFYEQYF